The clone carrying this T cell receptor (beta chain) was seen only a few times. Its antigen is undetermined. TCRdb reprocessed the RT-PCR reads with MiXCR, giving one entry per CDR3 protein. The table lists approximately 520,000 distinct CDR3 sequences, about 15% of them singletons. This specimen comes from a study of response to subunit inactivated influenza vaccine. The study, taken as a whole, reports: Seasonal influenza vaccination, on each occasion, was suggested by the authors to recruit few new T cells.

Germline values: CDR1 SGHTA, CDR2 FQGNSA. The CDR3 runs to 17 residues. V shed 4 bases and J 6 bases; nucleotides not matched to a gene: 12. The material sequenced was CD4+ T cells sorted from PBMCs, taken about 24 months after vaccination. The chain is built from TRBV7-2 and TRBJ2-1, with 10 bases identical to TRBD2. The clonotype originates from a man in his fifties or sixties who received an inactivated influenza vaccine. CDR3 nucleotides: TGTGCCAGCAGCTCCACCGTAGGACTAGCGGTGATCAATGAGCAGTTCTTC. As protein: CASSSTVGLAVINEQFF.